Listed here are 32 T cell receptor beta chains from one sample, sequenced in a study of T cells in Graves' hyperthyroidism and ophthalmopathy. RNA transcripts were the template for amplifying TCR beta CDR3 regions. A first-round RT-PCR of the TCR CDR3 used the HTBI primer set. One entry per CDR3 protein results from TCRdb running MiXCR on the multiplex PCR reads. The repertoire includes fewer than 550,000 distinct CDR3 sequences, approximately 15% of them detected once, and around 7.7% sits in the top ten. Sequencing used blood. These receptors came from a woman aged 18-29 years with Graves' hyperthyroidism.

This clonotype was detected many times. This chain connects TRBV6-1 to TRBJ1-5; no clear D. The CDR3 length is 13 residues. Germline V gives CDR1 MNHNS, CDR2 SASEGT. Trimming left V 4 bases short and J 5 bases short, with 9 bases between. CDR3 in DNA: TGTGCCAGCAGTGTAGGTGGCGATCAGCCCCAGCATTTT. This sequence encodes CASSVGGDQPQHF.

There are many counts of this clonotype. The CDR3 nucleotides are TGTGCCACCAGTGATGCGGACAGGGCGGTCCGAACCGGGGAGCTGTTTTTT. This gives the protein CATSDADRAVRTGELFF. V gene TRBV24-1 combines with J gene TRBJ2-2; 8 bases match TRBD1. Germline CDR1 reads KGHDR; CDR2 reads SFDVKD. V lost 3 bases and J lost 5; bases outside the gene matches: 10. The CDR3 runs 17 residues.

This clonotype was recorded at least ten times. The CDR3 loop is CATSGGARNEQFF. The CDR3 nucleotides read TGTGCCACTAGCGGGGGGGCCCGGAATGAGCAGTTCTTC. The chain combines TRBV28 with TRBJ2-1; 12 bases match TRBD2. V was clipped by 10 bases and J by 7 bases; unmatched bases: 5. Germline-derived CDR1 and CDR2 are MDHEN and SYDVKM. There are 13 residues in the CDR3.

This clonotype came up many times. This chain links TRBV3-1 with TRBJ2-2, with 9 bases that match TRBD2. Trimming removed 0 bases from V and 7 bases from J; junction bases left unmatched: 9. In germline, CDR1 is LGHDT, CDR2 YNNKEL (reference sequence). The CDR3 totals 17 residues. Here the CDR3 DNA reads TGTGCCAGCAGCCAAGATCCTTCGGCGGGAGGGGTCGGGGAGCTGTTTTTT. Translated: CASSQDPSAGGVGELFF.

A word on this clonotype: An end of the junction differs from the germline gene, which may be a read error. The gene calls are TRBV6-9 and TRBJ1-1, with D unclear. Germline V CDR1 and CDR2: MNHGY, SVAAGI. CDR3 length: 16 amino acids. For the CDR3, the DNA is TGTGCCAGCAGTGATTCCATACTCCCCGGGAACACTGAAGCTTTCTTT. Its protein product is CASSDSILPGNTEAFF.

The gene calls are TRBV4-1 and TRBJ2-7; no definite D call. The V gene lost 2 bases and the J gene lost 0 bases, with 8 bases spanning the gap. The length of the CDR3 is 14 residues. Germline V gene lookup returns CDR1 MGHRA and CDR2 YSYEKL. The CDR3 reads CASSQRSGSYEQYF. The DNA of the CDR3 is TGCGCCAGCAGCCAACGATCCGGCTCCTACGAGCAGTACTTC.

This clonotype was seen at least ten times. V usage is TRBV27 and J usage is TRBJ2-1, with a weak D call TRBD2 (5 bases). V was pared by 8 bases and J by 0 bases, with 20 bases between. Germline V lookup: CDR1 MNHEY, CDR2 SMNVEV (reference sequence). The CDR3 totals 17 residues. Written as DNA, the CDR3 is TGTGCCAGCCCTTGCACCCTTAGCGCGTACTCCTACAATGAGCAGTTCTTC. Its translation: CASPCTLSAYSYNEQFF.

Many counts were recorded for this clonotype. The V gene is TRBV2, the J gene TRBJ1-2; TRBD1 matches at 10 bases. CDR3 length: 17 residues. The trim removed 1 base at V and 3 bases at J, leaving 8 bases unmatched. Germline V lookup: CDR1 SNHLY, CDR2 FYNNEI. The CDR3 here is CASSEGGTGDGYYGYTF. DNA for the CDR3: TGTGCCAGCAGTGAAGGCGGGACAGGGGACGGATACTATGGCTACACCTTC. Full variable domain (remainder filled in from reference TRBV2 and TRBJ1-2): EPEVTQTPSHQVTQMGQEVILRCVPISNHLYFYWYRQILGQKVEFLVSFYNNEISEKSEIFDDQFSVERPDGSNFTLKIRSTKLEDSAMYFCASSEGGTGDGYYGYTFGSGTRLTVV.

Concerning this clonotype itself: The junction and the germline gene differ at one end; a read error may be behind it. The V call is TRBV20-1, the J call TRBJ1-3; tentative D call: TRBD1 (6 bases). Germline CDR1 DFQATT, CDR2 SNEGSKA (reference sequence). The CDR3 loop spans 14 amino acids. The CDR3 here is CSASWDTGGNTIYF. The CDR3 region has the DNA TGTAGTGCTAGTTGGGACACGGGTGGAAACACCATATATTTT.

This clonotype was detected only a few times. This may come from a read error, since a much larger clone is one base off. This chain links TRBV30 with TRBJ2-3, with 7 bases that match TRBD1. CDR1 is GTSNPN and CDR2 is SVGIG in the germline V gene (reference sequence). The CDR3 extends over 14 amino acids. V lost 4 bases to trimming and J lost 4 bases; unmatched junction nucleotides: 8. In DNA, the CDR3 is TGTGCCTGGAAGACAGGGCTTAAGGCAGATACGCAGTATTTT. Its protein product is CAWKTGLKADTQYF. The full variable domain, its missing parts supplied by reference TRBV30 and TRBJ2-3, is SQTIHQWPATLVQPVGSPLSLECTVEGTSNPNLYWYRQAAGRGLQLLFYSVGIGQISSEVPQNLSASRPQDRQFILSSKKLLLSDSGFYLCAWKTGLKADTQYFGPGTRLTVL.

This clonotype has a count of ten or more. The V gene is TRBV12-3 or TRBV12-4, the J gene TRBJ2-7; possible D gene TRBD1, 5 bases. V lost 1 base to trimming and J lost 3 bases, with 10 bases between them. CDR3 length: 14 amino acids. This CDR3 reads CASSLVQGGYEQYF. CDR3 DNA: TGTGCCAGCAGTTTAGTGCAGGGCGGCTACGAGCAGTACTTC.

The chain combines TRBV18 with TRBJ2-3, with 7 nucleotides matching TRBD1. J lost 2 bases, V lost 0 bases, and 5 bases had no gene match. The CDR3 spans 16 residues. The germline V gene has CDR1 KGHSH and CDR2 LQKENI. Here the CDR3 DNA reads TGTGCCAGCTCACCACCGGGACAGTCTCACACAGATACGCAGTATTTT. Residues: CASSPPGQSHTDTQYF.

This clonotype has a handful of counts. The V call is TRBV28, the J call TRBJ1-2; D may be TRBD1 (5 bases). CDR1 MDHEN and CDR2 SYDVKM come from the germline V gene. V lost 1 base to trimming and J lost 4 bases, with 19 bases between them. CDR3 length equals 17 residues. This CDR3 reads CASSLYGGGGLGYGYTF. CDR3 nucleotides: TGTGCCAGCAGTTTATATGGAGGTGGGGGGTTGGGCTATGGCTACACCTTC.

This chain uses TRBV10-3 with TRBJ1-2, with D unresolved. CDR1 and CDR2 (germline): ENHRY, SYGVKD. Trimming shortened V by 4 bases and J by 8 bases, and 8 bases separated the two germline ends. This CDR3 is 11 amino acids long. CDR3 sequence reads: CAISGLVGYTF. For the CDR3, the DNA is TGTGCCATCAGTGGATTAGTAGGCTACACCTTC.

This clonotype was observed at least ten times. The V and J genes are TRBV29-1 and TRBJ2-3; 9 nucleotides agree with TRBD1. The germline gives CDR1 SQVTM, CDR2 ANQGSEA. The trim removed 7 bases at V and 4 bases at J, leaving 9 bases unmatched. The CDR3 runs to 14 residues. CDR3 region: CSAQDRGSADTQYF. CDR3 DNA sequence: TGCAGCGCCCAGGACAGGGGTTCCGCAGATACGCAGTATTTT.

This clonotype was picked up many times. This chain uses TRBV12-3 or TRBV12-4 with TRBJ2-2, with D possibly TRBD1 on 5 matching bases. The V end lost 1 base, the J end lost 4 bases, and 10 bases lay between the germline ends. The CDR3 length is 15 residues. CDR3 nucleotides: TGTGCCAGCAGTTTAGGGGGCTACGGCACCGGGGAGCTGTTTTTT. Translating it yields CASSLGGYGTGELFF.

At least ten counts were recorded for this clonotype. The rearrangement joins TRBV2 to TRBJ2-1; D is perhaps TRBD2 (6 bases). The V gene lost 6 bases and the J gene lost 10 bases, with 19 bases spanning the gap. The V gene's germline CDR1 is SNHLY and CDR2 FYNNEI. The CDR3 totals 14 residues. DNA of the CDR3: TGTGCCAGCAGCCTCATGGAGGGCCTGGCAGAGCAGTTCTTC. Protein product: CASSLMEGLAEQFF.

The table lists this clonotype with many counts. The rearrangement links TRBV4-1 to TRBJ2-3; 7 bases are a match to TRBD2. Germline CDR1 is MGHRA and CDR2 is YSYEKL. CDR3 length equals 13 residues. J lost 6 bases, V lost 6 bases, and 6 bases had no gene match. The DNA of the CDR3 is TGCGCCAGCAGGACTAGCTCTAGGGATACGCAGTATTTT. Translating it yields CASRTSSRDTQYF.

The genes are TRBV28 and TRBJ2-3, with 11 bases that match TRBD2. In germline, CDR1 is MDHEN, CDR2 SYDVKM. The CDR3 extends over 15 amino acids. Losses at the gene ends were 8 bases for V and 1 base for J; bases not matched to a gene: 5. DNA for the CDR3: TGTGCCAGCCAGGATAGCGGGGGGGGCACAGATACGCAGTATTTT. It translates to CASQDSGGGTDTQYF.

There are many counts of this clonotype. The chain's CDR3 is CASSRTGRFLEQFF. The CDR3 DNA follows: TGTGCCAGCAGTCGGACAGGGCGGTTCCTGGAGCAGTTCTTC. This rearrangement joins TRBV3-1 to TRBJ2-1; 8 bases are shared with TRBD1. Germline V gives CDR1 LGHDT, CDR2 YNNKEL (reference sequence). Trimming removed 6 bases from V and 10 bases from J; junction bases left unmatched: 11. The CDR3 runs 14 residues.

This clonotype was observed a handful of times. This chain joins TRBV30 and TRBJ1-1, with D uncertain. Trimming removed 3 bases from V and 3 bases from J, with 8 bases in between. CDR1 and CDR2 (germline): GTSNPN, SVGIG (reference sequence). The CDR3 loop spans 12 amino acids. The CDR3 loop is CAWRDLYTEAFF. The CDR3 nucleotides read TGTGCCTGGAGGGATCTTTACACTGAAGCTTTCTTT.

This clonotype turned up a few times. The V gene is TRBV4-1, the J gene TRBJ1-2, with 7 nucleotides matching TRBD1. V trimming: 4 bases; J trimming: 8 bases; junction bases outside the gene matches: 19. CDR3 size: 17 residues. Germline-derived CDR1 and CDR2 are MGHRA and YSYEKL. CDR3 protein: CASSPLENRGRISGYTF. In nucleotides, the CDR3 is TGCGCCAGCAGCCCACTGGAGAACAGGGGAAGAATCAGCGGCTACACCTTC.

This clonotype was seen many times. The rearrangement links TRBV9 to TRBJ1-2; D not resolved. Germline lookup yields CDR1 SGDLS and CDR2 YYNGEE. This CDR3 has 12 residues. The V end lost 0 bases, the J end lost 6 bases, and 6 bases lay between the germline ends. The CDR3 DNA reads as TGTGCCAGCAGCGTAGACGGAGATGGCTACACCTTC. Its protein product is CASSVDGDGYTF.

This rearrangement joins TRBV7-2 to TRBJ2-7; D is possibly TRBD2 (6 bases). Between the trimmed V and J ends, which lost 5 bases and 4 bases, there was a span of 15 bases. The CDR3 has 14 amino acids. Germline-derived CDR1 and CDR2 are SGHTA and FQGNSA. CDR3 sequence reads: CASSPPTGVYEQYF. CDR3 bases: TGTGCCAGCAGCCCACCGACGGGAGTTTACGAGCAGTACTTC.

At least ten counts were recorded for this clonotype. The rearrangement uses TRBV12-3 or TRBV12-4 and TRBJ2-7, with 7 nucleotides matching TRBD2. J lost 7 bases, V lost 6 bases, and 12 bases had no gene match. The CDR3 covers 14 residues. The CDR3 bases are TGTGCCAGCAGATCGAAGGGGACTACGGGGGAGCAGTACTTC. Protein sequence: CASRSKGTTGEQYF.

This clonotype was counted many times. The chain uses TRBV5-5 and TRBJ1-6, with D possibly TRBD1 on 6 matching bases. The CDR3 is 17 amino acids. The germline gives CDR1 SGHKS, CDR2 YYEKEE (reference sequence). Trimming pared 4 bases from V and 8 bases from J, leaving 22 bases between. The CDR3 DNA follows: TGTGCCAGCAGCCTCTCGCCGGGACACAACTGGGATTCACCCCTCCACTTT. Translated: CASSLSPGHNWDSPLHF.

Only a few counts were recorded for this clonotype. This sequence joins TRBV19 and TRBJ2-7, with D possibly TRBD1 on 6 matching bases. The length of the CDR3 is 12 residues. In germline, CDR1 is LNHDA, CDR2 SQIVND (reference sequence). The V gene lost 6 bases and the J gene lost 3 bases, with 9 bases spanning the gap. Here the CDR3 reads CASRGAVYEQYF. The CDR3 DNA is TGTGCCAGTAGGGGGGCGGTCTACGAGCAGTACTTC.

CDR3: CASSSPVAGAPYGYTF. In nucleotides, the CDR3 is TGTGCCAGCAGTTCCCCGGTGGCGGGTGCTCCTTATGGCTACACCTTC. The chain employs TRBV6-5 and TRBJ1-2; D call uncertain. Trimming shortened V by 4 bases and J by 5 bases, and 20 bases separated the two germline ends. The CDR3 spans 16 residues. CDR1 and CDR2 (germline): MNHEY, SVGAGI.

This clonotype was seen many times. This chain links TRBV20-1 with TRBJ2-1, with 9 bases matching TRBD1. Unmatched junction bases numbered 4, after V lost 1 base and J lost 3 bases. Looked up from germline, CDR1 is DFQATT and CDR2 is SNEGSKA (reference sequence). This CDR3 spans 15 amino acids. CDR3 protein: CSARAGTGNYNEQFF. CDR3 DNA: TGCAGTGCTAGAGCCGGGACAGGGAACTACAATGAGCAGTTCTTC.

This clonotype has ten or more counts. The gene calls are TRBV13 and TRBJ2-7; 8 bases align to TRBD2. Germline CDR1 PRHDT, CDR2 FYEKMQ (reference sequence). CDR3 length equals 13 residues. V lost 5 bases to trimming and J lost 1 base; unmatched junction nucleotides: 1. The CDR3 protein is CASSRGRSYEQYF. The DNA for the CDR3 is TGTGCCAGCAGCCGCGGGAGGTCCTACGAGCAGTACTTC. The complete variable domain, with remaining parts taken from reference TRBV13 and TRBJ2-7, reads AAGVIQSPRHLIKEKRETATLKCYPIPRHDTVYWYQQGPGQDPQFLISFYEKMQSDKGSIPDRFSAQQFSDYHSELNMSSLELGDSALYFCASSRGRSYEQYFGPGTRLTVT.

This clonotype occurred many times. The chain couples TRBV5-1 to TRBJ2-3, with D tentatively TRBD1 (6 bases). Germline CDR1 reads SGHRS; CDR2 reads YFSETQ. CDR3 size: 16 residues. Trimming pared 0 bases from V and 3 bases from J, leaving 14 bases between. The CDR3 DNA sequence: TGCGCCAGCAGCTTGGAGCAGGGGAAGAGGACAGATACGCAGTATTTT. It encodes CASSLEQGKRTDTQYF.

Ten or more counts support this clonotype. The chain is built from TRBV11-2 and TRBJ1-6; TRBD1 matches 10 bases. Germline CDR1 SGHAT, CDR2 FQNNGV. The junction had 1 base not matched to a gene; V was cut back by 5 bases and J by 6 bases. This CDR3 has 14 residues. CDR3 in DNA: TGTGCCAGCAGCCGGGACAGGGGTAATTCACCCCTCCACTTT. Translation: CASSRDRGNSPLHF.